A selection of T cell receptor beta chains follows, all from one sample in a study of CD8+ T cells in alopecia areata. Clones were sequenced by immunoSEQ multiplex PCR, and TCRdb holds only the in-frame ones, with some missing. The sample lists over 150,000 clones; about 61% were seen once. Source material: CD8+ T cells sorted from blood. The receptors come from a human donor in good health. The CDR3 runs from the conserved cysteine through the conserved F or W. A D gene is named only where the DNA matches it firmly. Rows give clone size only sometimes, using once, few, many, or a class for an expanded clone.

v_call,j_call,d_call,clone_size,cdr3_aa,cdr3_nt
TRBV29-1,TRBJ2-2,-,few,CSVVAGELFF,TGCAGCGTTGTGGCCGGGGAGCTGTTTTTT
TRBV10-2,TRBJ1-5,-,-,CASSEDRTDQPQHF,TGCGCCAGCAGCGAGGACAGAACCGATCAGCCCCAGCATTTT
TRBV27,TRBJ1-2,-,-,CASSLGGSYGYTF,TGTGCCAGCAGTTTAGGGGGTTCTTATGGCTACACCTTC
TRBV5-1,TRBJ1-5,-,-,CASSYNGTLYTQPQHF,TGCGCCAGCAGCTATAACGGGACTCTCTACACTCAGCCCCAGCATTTT
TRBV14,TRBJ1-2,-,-,CASSQVGGGEGYTF,TGTGCCAGCAGCCAAGTCGGAGGGGGAGAAGGCTACACCTTC
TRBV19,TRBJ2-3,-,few,CASTKGLPSTDTQYF,TGTGCCAGTACCAAAGGACTTCCTAGCACAGATACGCAGTATTTT
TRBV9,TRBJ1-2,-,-,CASSPGSGNYGYTF,TGTGCCAGCAGCCCTGGTTCGGGGAATTATGGCTACACCTTC
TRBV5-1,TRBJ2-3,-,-,CASSLVRGDTQYF,TGCGCCAGCAGCTTGGTACGAGGGGATACGCAGTATTTT
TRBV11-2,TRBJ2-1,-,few,CASSPGVTNNEQFF,TGTGCCAGCAGCCCCGGGGTGACCAACAATGAGCAGTTCTTC
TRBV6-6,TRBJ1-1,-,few,CASSYLAEAMNTEAFF,TGTGCCAGCAGTTACCTGGCAGAAGCAATGAACACTGAAGCTTTCTTT
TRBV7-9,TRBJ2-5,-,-,CASSAGIQETQYF,TGTGCCAGCAGCGCAGGGATCCAAGAGACCCAGTACTTC
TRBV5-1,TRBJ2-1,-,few,CASSPDWRTYNEQFF,TGCGCCAGCAGCCCGGATTGGCGCACCTACAATGAGCAGTTCTTC
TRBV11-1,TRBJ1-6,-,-,CASSGTPNSPLHF,TGTGCCAGCTCCGGGACACCCAATTCACCCCTCCACTTT
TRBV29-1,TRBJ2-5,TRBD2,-,CSGLAGGNGETQYF,TGCAGCGGACTAGCGGGGGGAAATGGAGAGACCCAGTACTTC
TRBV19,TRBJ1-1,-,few,CASSIWSANTEAFF,TGTGCCAGTAGTATTTGGTCTGCGAACACTGAAGCTTTCTTT
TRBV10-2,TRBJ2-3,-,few,CASRAGPRTDTQYF,TGCGCCAGCAGGGCCGGGCCAAGGACAGATACGCAGTATTTT
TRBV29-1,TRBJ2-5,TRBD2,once,CSVKTSGEAQYF,TGCAGCGTTAAGACTAGCGGCGAGGCCCAGTACTTC
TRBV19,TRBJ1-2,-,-,CASSGGYGYTF,TGTGCCAGTAGTGGAGGGTATGGCTACACCTTC
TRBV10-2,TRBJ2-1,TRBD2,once,CASSETGTSHDEQFF,TGCGCCAGCAGTGAAACCGGGACTAGTCACGATGAGCAGTTCTTC
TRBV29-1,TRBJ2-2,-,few,CSAIIGTNTGELFF,TGCAGCGCTATCATCGGGACGAACACCGGGGAGCTGTTTTTT
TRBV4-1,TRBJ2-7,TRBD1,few,CASTRGTGSSYEQYF,TGCGCCAGCACCAGGGGGACGGGGAGCTCCTACGAGCAGTACTTC
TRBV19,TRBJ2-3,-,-,CASSTTDSTDTQYF,TGTGCCAGTAGTACAACCGACAGCACAGATACGCAGTATTTT
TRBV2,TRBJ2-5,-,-,CASRMATQYF,TGTGCCAGCCGTATGGCGACCCAGTACTTC
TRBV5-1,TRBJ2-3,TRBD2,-,CASSLGLAGTDTQYF,TGCGCCAGCAGCTTGGGACTAGCGGGCACAGATACGCAGTATTTT
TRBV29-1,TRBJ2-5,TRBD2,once,CSVEDGASGAPGETQYF,TGCAGCGTTGAAGATGGGGCTAGCGGGGCCCCAGGGGAGACCCAGTACTTC
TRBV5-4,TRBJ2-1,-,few,CASSPGLGGHEQFF,TGTGCCAGCAGCCCCGGACTAGGGGGCCATGAGCAGTTCTTC
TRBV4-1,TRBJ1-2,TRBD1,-,CASSQGQGANYGYTF,TGCGCCAGCAGCCAGGGACAGGGAGCTAACTATGGCTACACCTTC
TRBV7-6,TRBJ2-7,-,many,CASSLGTNYEQYF,TGTGCCAGCAGCCTCGGGACCAACTACGAGCAGTACTTC